This T cell receptor beta chain is drawn from a study of cytomegalovirus exposure and HLA in healthy donors (dated by TCRdb to about 2017). Looking at the study overall: An earlier analysis of more than 550 of the donors reported around 280 Gb of sequence data and 95 million to 140 million unique TCR beta sequences obtained from around 170 million T cells. A few DR-DQ haplotypes were handled as single units for association and clustering because linkage in the cohort was strong. To predict cytomegalovirus infection status, the study brought together high-throughput TCR immunosequencing, statistical association of individual TCRs with disease status, and machine learning. To study patterns of TCR occurrence, a later analysis re-analyzed previously published TCR beta repertoires from around 700 donors and added high-resolution HLA genotyping. Class I and class II HLA loci were covered by the typing at four-digit resolution. All discovery cohort repertoires had been generated using a single sequencing platform. The study profiled the T cell repertoires of approximately 700 subjects by immunosequencing and related them to cytomegalovirus serostatus. Donor age, sex, ethnicity and CMV serostatus were compiled alongside the repertoire data. Across roughly 420 genotyped donors of the cohort, an average of roughly 250,000 unique TCR beta nucleotide sequences per donor were sequenced, and roughly 20% of those sequences were non-productive. The number of donors typed differed by locus, with 629-630 for A, B, C, DRB1 and DQB1, around 500 for DQA1, under 610 for DPA1, and 450 to 480 for DPB1. An early release covering 550 to 650 HLA-typed donors comprised approximately 300 gigabases of sequencing data and about 90 million unique TCR sequences. Of the approximately 370 genotyped donors, 80% to 90% were placed in the genetic ancestry cluster associated with self-reported Caucasian donors. An earlier analysis of roughly 600 of the donors used high-throughput TCR beta sequencing to judge whether each TCR beta V gene segment behaved as functional or pseudogenic. The study was designed to test whether signatures of past pathogen exposure could be identified by cataloging public T cell receptors. A later genetic analysis used genome-wide SNP genotypes for about 60% of the roughly 700 donors, treating that subset as a discovery cohort. A separate validation cohort of roughly 130 different subjects was used in addition to the roughly 670-subject first cohort. Rather than using new phenotypic data, the later analysis identified candidate immune exposures from TCR beta sequences and from how often those sequences occurred across donors. What the authors observed across the whole study: In vitro tests confirmed that three of the cytomegalovirus-associated TCR beta chains recognize cytomegalovirus antigens. A later genetic analysis associated a missense DCLRE1C variant with V-gene and J-gene trimming of TCR beta chains, and an independent cohort replicated the association. When HLA alleles, especially DR and DQ, strongly co-occurred, attributing TCR associations to individual alleles was difficult. The authors suggested that the approach could potentially be generalized to other disease states and immunological phenotypes. Because counts were too low, around 17 rarely observed V segments, including chromosome 9 orphons, were left out of the earlier analysis of some 600 of the donors. In a later analysis, HLA-associated TCR beta chains showed more clonal expansion and lower generation probabilities than non-associated chains that were equally common. In a later analysis, 16,951 TCR beta sequences were associated with specific HLA alleles at a false discovery rate of 0.05. Several of the top co-occurrence clusters appeared to be linked to parvovirus B19, influenza, CMV and Epstein-Barr virus, according to a later analysis. Because HLA typing was unavailable for some donors at each locus, only the typed subset was used in association tests. In a later analysis, TCR association rates were found to vary across HLA loci, with the most associated TCRs seen for DRB1 alleles and the fewest for HLA-C alleles. The classifier was reported to diagnose cytomegalovirus status with high specificity and sensitivity in both the original cohort and the validation cohort. The presence/absence analyses assumed that sequencing depth was roughly uniform across donors, and that assumption may not be true. A further reported finding was that TCR beta sequences accurately predicted the HLA-A and HLA-B alleles for most subjects in the first cohort. Linkage disequilibrium might explain the correlated functional status among segregating V segments, but an unknown experimental factor could not be ruled out. For the cohort, immune exposure information was limited to CMV serostatus. A total of fewer than 200 TCR beta chains were listed by the study as associated with cytomegalovirus. Most TCR sequences were seen in very few donors, while some public TCRs were found in many individuals. The cohort was sequenced for TCR beta chains only, and without alpha or paired-chain data the features that could be detected were limited. Most CMV-associated TCR beta chains appeared to be HLA-restricted in a later analysis, and the HLA associations seemed to be driven largely by CMV exposure. In an earlier analysis of over 550 of the donors, most TCR beta V segments were observed in productive rearrangements about 90% or about 30% of the time, broadly matching IMGT annotations. The 87-base-pair reads could not distinguish some IMGT-functional V segments, including TRBV6-2 and TRBV6-3, so those segments were excluded. According to a later genetic analysis, donors in an Asian-associated ancestry cluster had fewer N-insertions in productive TCRs than the roughly 660-donor mean. A group of highly shared sequence variants was considered likely to be a technical artifact of the sequencing pipeline.

The cohort comprised fewer than 700 healthy bone marrow donors. At the time of sampling, every cohort member was nominally healthy, though immune exposures that went unrecorded were likely present. The donor was CMV seropositive and was included in the group of 289 seropositive cohort members. A peripheral blood sample was collected from each donor, and TCR beta sequencing was performed on peripheral blood mononuclear cells. Genomic DNA extraction from the blood cell samples was performed with the Qiagen DNeasy Blood Extraction Kit. A note on this clone: The antigen it binds to is not known. Base qualities are missing; no much larger clone stands one base away.

The method behind the library was the immunoSEQ multiplex PCR assay. The multiplex PCR relied on a mix of 60 forward primers for TCR Vbeta segments and 13 reverse primers for TCR Jbeta segments. The CDR3 region of rearranged TCR beta genes was amplified from genomic DNA with a multiplex PCR assay. The Illumina HiSeq System was used to sequence the amplified TCR beta libraries as 87-base-pair reads. Turning to the authors' computational methods: In a later analysis, 77 million or so unique TCR beta chains were counted across the approximately 620 repertoires, and roughly 10 million of these chains were shared by at least two donors. To remove PCR and sequencing errors, raw reads were error-corrected and collapsed into unique sequences using a nearest-neighbor algorithm that merged closely related sequences. CDR3 sequences were aligned to IMGT reference sequences to assign V, D and J gene segments. Each retained sequence needed at least a six-nucleotide match to both a V gene segment and a J gene segment. A rearrangement was called productive if the CDR3 had no stop codons and remained in frame with V and J, and every other rearrangement was called non-productive. CDR3 was defined by IMGT convention, running from the second conserved V-encoded cysteine to the conserved J-encoded phenylalanine. Sequences without an unambiguous match to a single V gene segment were excluded from the earlier analysis of approximately 560 of the donors. In an earlier analysis of approximately 560 of the donors, a V segment was called functional when productive rearrangements were above 56.7%, and segregating when the standard deviation between donors exceeded 5%. A statistical classification framework was developed to diagnose cytomegalovirus status using the catalog of TCR beta chain sequences. V and J gene assignment, in a later analysis, came from comparing TCR nucleotide sequences with IMGT/GENE-DB human TR gene sequences. Using the TCRdist pipeline, a later analysis assigned CDR3 sequences along with most-parsimonious VDJ recombination scenarios. In a later analysis, each TCR beta chain was defined by its CDR3 amino acid sequence together with its V-gene family, and reads without a unique V-gene family were excluded. To address suspected cross-contamination and a sequencing artifact, a later analysis removed 592 highly shared, low-generation-probability nucleotide sequences. In a later analysis, a clonal expansion index for each public chain was calculated from normalized within-repertoire ranks of inferred template counts. In a later analysis, generation probabilities were computed using a VDJ recombination model fitted to out-of-frame rearrangements, and the results were checked against IGoR. In a later analysis, hypergeometric tests were used to score TCR-TCR, TCR-HLA and TCR-CMV co-occurrence, with a repertoire-size bias correction applied to TCR pairs. To estimate false discovery rates, a later analysis permuted the HLA or CMV assignments 20 times. In a later analysis, co-occurring TCRs were grouped using DBSCAN, and TCRdist sequence similarity was added for clustering within HLA-allele-positive subsets. For co-occurrence clustering, repertoires with fewer than 30,000 or more than 120,000 public chains were excluded, along with roughly 5 repertoires with anomalous nucleotide sharing. The source is immuneACCESS, and TCRdb retained only in-frame sequences with V and J called. Part of the clones is not carried over; for the studies checked, unresolved V genes explain less than half of this, and the remainder is unexplained. V and J calls and clone size follow that table, whereas D and trimming were derived from the DNA. The sample records about 81,000 clones, about 80% of which are singletons. 2.5% to 3% of the sample comes from the top ten.

The junction carries 12 bases between V and J, which are trimmed by 5 bases and 6 bases respectively. The CDR3 holds 13 amino acids from the cysteine to the phenylalanine. Only the CDR3 region is kept as DNA, spanning 39 bases read in frame from base 1. According to the germline V gene, CDR1 reads KGHSH and CDR2 reads LQKENI. This sequence was found in a man in his fifties or sixties in good health and CMV-seropositive. Sequences were obtained from PBMCs. The rearrangement joined TRBV18 to TRBJ2-3; the best D guess is TRBD1, with 6 bases matching. The bases read TGTGCCAGCTCAGCCCTACAGGGTGATACGCAGTATTTT. Its translation reads: CASSALQGDTQYF.